This T cell receptor beta chain derives from a study of shared clonotypes between healthy human individuals. This CDR3 has 13 residues. J lost 2 bases, V lost 4 bases, and 3 bases had no gene match. CDR1 SGHRS and CDR2 YFSETQ come from the germline V gene. The study drew all its donors from Caucasian adults living in Nashville, Tennessee. The data were produced by immunoSEQ multiplex PCR, yet TCRdb's version contains in-frame clones alone and is incomplete. The sample includes fewer than 600,000 clones, roughly 80% of them seen just once. This clonotype was sampled from a woman aged 35 to 49 in good health. Some clones in this sample may be carry-over from other donors' samples. This chain connects TRBV5-1 to TRBJ2-7; TRBD1 matches 7 bases. The sequencing sample was made of PBMCs. For the CDR3, the DNA is TGCGCCAGCAGCCCTCAGGGGGCCTACGAGCAGTACTTC. This codes for CASSPQGAYEQYF.